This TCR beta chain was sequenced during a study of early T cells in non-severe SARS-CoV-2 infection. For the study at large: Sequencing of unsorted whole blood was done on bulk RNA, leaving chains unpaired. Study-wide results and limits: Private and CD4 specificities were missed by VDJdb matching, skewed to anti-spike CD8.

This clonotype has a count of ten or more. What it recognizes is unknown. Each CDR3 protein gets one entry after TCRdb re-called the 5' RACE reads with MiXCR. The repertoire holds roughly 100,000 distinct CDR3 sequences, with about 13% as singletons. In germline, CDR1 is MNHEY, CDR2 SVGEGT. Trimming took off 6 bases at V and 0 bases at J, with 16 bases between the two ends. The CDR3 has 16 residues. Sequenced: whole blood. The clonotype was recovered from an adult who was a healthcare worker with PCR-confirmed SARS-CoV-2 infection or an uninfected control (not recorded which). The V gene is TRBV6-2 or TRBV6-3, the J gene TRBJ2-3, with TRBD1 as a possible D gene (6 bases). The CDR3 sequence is CASRRTGTTSTDTQYF. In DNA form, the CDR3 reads TGTGCCAGCAGACGAACCGGGACAACTAGCACAGATACGCAGTATTTT.